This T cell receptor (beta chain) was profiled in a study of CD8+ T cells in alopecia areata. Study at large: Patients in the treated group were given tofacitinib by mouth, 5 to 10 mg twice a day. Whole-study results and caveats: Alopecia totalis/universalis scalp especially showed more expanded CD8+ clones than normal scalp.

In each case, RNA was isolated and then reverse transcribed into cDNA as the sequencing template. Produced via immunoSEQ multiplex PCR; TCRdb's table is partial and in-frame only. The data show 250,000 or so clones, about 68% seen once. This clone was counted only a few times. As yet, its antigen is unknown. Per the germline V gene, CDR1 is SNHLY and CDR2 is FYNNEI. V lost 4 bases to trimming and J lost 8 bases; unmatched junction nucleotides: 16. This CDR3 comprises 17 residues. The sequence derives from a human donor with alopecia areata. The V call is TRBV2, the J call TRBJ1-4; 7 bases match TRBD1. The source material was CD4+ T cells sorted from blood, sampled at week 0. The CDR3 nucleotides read TGTGCCAGCAGTGGAAGCGTTACAGGGGACCTTATGGAAAAACTGTTTTTT. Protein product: CASSGSVTGDLMEKLFF.